The present T cell receptor (beta chain) was sequenced within a study of PD-L1 blockade in urothelial cancer. Overall study: The researchers analyzed blood 3 weeks (second dose) and 6 weeks after treatment start.

Profiled with immunoSEQ multiplex PCR; TCRdb holds only in-frame clones, not every one. Among tens of thousands of clones, just over 85% were seen once, and the ten largest hold 2.5% to 3%. The V gene end was trimmed by 4 bases and the J gene end by 2 bases; junction bases not matched to a gene: 12. Germline V lookup: CDR1 SGHRS, CDR2 YFSETQ. The CDR3 runs to 18 residues. This clonotype was obtained from a man aged 50-60 years with urothelial cancer. V and J are TRBV5-1 and TRBJ2-5, with 12 bases aligning to TRBD2. The sequences come from PBMCs, collected around atezolizumab (anti-PD-L1) treatment. In nucleotides, the CDR3 is TGCGCCAGCAGCAGAGGAGGGCTAGCGGGAGGGAAACAAGAGACCCAGTACTTC. Translated, it gives CASSRGGLAGGKQETQYF.